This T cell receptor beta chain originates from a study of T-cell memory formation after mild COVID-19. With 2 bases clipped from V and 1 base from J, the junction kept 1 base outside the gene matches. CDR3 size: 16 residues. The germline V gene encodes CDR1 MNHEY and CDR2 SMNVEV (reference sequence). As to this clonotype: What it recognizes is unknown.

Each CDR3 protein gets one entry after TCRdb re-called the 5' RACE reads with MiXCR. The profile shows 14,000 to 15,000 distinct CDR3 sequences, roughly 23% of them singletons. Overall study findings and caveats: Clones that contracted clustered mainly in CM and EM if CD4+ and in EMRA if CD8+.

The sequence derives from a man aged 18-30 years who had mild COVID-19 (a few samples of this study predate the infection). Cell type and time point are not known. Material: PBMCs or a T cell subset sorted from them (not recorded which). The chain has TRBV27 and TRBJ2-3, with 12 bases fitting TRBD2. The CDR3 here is CASSLLAGGGTDTQYF. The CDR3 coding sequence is TGTGCCAGCAGTTTACTAGCGGGGGGGGGCACAGATACGCAGTATTTT.